Reported below is one TCR beta chain. Its antigen is unidentified. For a library built for alpha chains, this beta chain is a stray read; little rests on its size. Stated time point: sample taken at primary tumor resection. Unsorted whole RNA from tumor, nontumor lung or frozen PBMC underwent sequencing. Germline V gene sequence: CDR1 KGHSH, CDR2 LQKENI. This CDR3 has 15 amino acids. The junction had 8 bases not matched to a gene; V was cut back by 3 bases and J by 4 bases. This record belongs to a study of spatial heterogeneity in lung cancer. TCR cDNA molecules each had a unique molecular identifier. MiXCR, run by TCRdb on the 5' RACE reads, gives a single entry per CDR3 protein. The data show about 9,800 distinct CDR3 sequences, with roughly 50% seen just once and around a quarter held by the top ten. Study-level findings and limits: Ubiquitous and regional nonsynonymous mutation counts were tracked by ubiquitous and regional expanded TCR counts, respectively. Mutation tallies in tumors tracked expanded intratumoral alpha and beta TCR counts.

This clonotype was sampled from a female donor with early-stage non-small cell lung cancer. The gene calls are TRBV18 and TRBJ2-7, with 8 bases aligning to TRBD1. The starting material was lung tumor tissue, obtained at surgery. The CDR3 spells CASSPPGTGGYEQYF. CDR3 in DNA: TGTGCCAGCTCACCCCCCGGGACAGGCGGTTACGAGCAGTACTTC.